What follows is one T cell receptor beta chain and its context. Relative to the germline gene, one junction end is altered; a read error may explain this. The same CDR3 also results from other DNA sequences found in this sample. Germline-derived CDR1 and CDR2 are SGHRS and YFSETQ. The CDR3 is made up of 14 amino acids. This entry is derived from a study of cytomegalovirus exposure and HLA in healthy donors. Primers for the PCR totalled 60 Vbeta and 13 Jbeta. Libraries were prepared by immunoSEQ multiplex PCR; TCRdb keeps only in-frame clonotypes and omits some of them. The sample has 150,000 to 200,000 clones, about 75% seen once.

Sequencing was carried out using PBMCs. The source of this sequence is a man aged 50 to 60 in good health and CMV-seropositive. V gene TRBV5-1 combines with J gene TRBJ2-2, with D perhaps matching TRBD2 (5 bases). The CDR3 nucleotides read TGCGCCAGCAGCCCCGGCTCGGGAACCGGAGAGCTGTTTTTT. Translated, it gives CASSPGSGTGELFF.